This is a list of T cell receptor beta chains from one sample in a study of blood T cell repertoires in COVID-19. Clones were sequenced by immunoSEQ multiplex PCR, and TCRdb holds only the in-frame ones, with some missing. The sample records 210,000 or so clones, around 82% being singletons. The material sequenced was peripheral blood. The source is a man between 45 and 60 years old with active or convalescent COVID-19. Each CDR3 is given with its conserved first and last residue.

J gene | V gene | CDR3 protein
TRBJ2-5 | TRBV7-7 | CASSLTGVGETQYF
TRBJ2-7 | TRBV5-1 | CASSLVAGGSYEQYF
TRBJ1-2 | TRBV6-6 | CASSPVEVSFYGYTF
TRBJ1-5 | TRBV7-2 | CASGRGGSNQPQHF
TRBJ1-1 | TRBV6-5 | CASSYAGLNTEAFF
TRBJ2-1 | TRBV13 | CASSPKGLAGGNEQFF
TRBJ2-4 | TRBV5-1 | CASSKTSGRTTSIQYF
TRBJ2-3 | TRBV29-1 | CSVFSGRATDTQYF
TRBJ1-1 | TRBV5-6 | CASSPRQGWRTEAFF
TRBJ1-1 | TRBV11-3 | CASSPGVGRSTEAFF
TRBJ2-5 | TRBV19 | CASSIGNARETQYF